Presented here are 9 T cell receptor beta chains from one specimen sequenced in a study of blood T cell repertoires in COVID-19. Assay used: immunoSEQ multiplex PCR; TCRdb lists only in-frame clones, some missing. The sample lists 53,000 or so clones, 90% occurring once. Sequenced sample: peripheral blood. The receptor set was obtained from a man between 35 and 55 years old with acute or convalescent COVID-19.

Comments on this clone: At one boundary the junction diverges from the germline segment, which might be a read error. V gene TRBV7-7 combines with J gene TRBJ2-5, with 7 bases lining up with TRBD1. Per the germline V gene, CDR1 is SSHAT and CDR2 is FNYEAQ (reference sequence). The CDR3 is 15 amino acids. CDR3 bases: TGTGCTAGCAGCCGCATAAGGGGGCAGCAAGAGACCCAGTACTTC. Translating it yields CASSRIRGQQETQYF.

The chain is built from TRBV6-1 and TRBJ2-3, with a weak D call TRBD2 (5 bases). This CDR3 is built from 14 residues. CDR1 is MNHNS, CDR2 SASEGT, per germline. V was cut by 1 base and J by 0 bases, with 5 bases left in between. The CDR3 DNA reads as TGTGCCAGCAGTGAAGGCGGGAGCACAGATACGCAGTATTTT. Its translation: CASSEGGSTDTQYF.

The chain joins TRBV24-1 to TRBJ2-1; 7 bases map to TRBD2. This CDR3 contains 16 residues. Trimming at V came to 4 bases and at J to 7 bases, leaving 12 bases not matched to a gene. Per the germline V gene, CDR1 is KGHDR and CDR2 is SFDVKD. The CDR3 bases are TGTGCCACCAGTGACGTGGGAGGGGACGCCTGGAATGAGCAGTTCTTC. This translates into CATSDVGGDAWNEQFF.

The V gene is TRBV29-1, the J gene TRBJ1-1; D is uncertain. The germline CDR1 and CDR2 sequences are SQVTM and ANQGSEA. Trimming took off 7 bases at V and 3 bases at J, with 15 bases between the two ends. The CDR3 loop spans 13 amino acids. CDR3 sequence (DNA): TGCAGCGAAAAGGCACAGATGGACACTGAAGCTTTCTTT. Protein: CSEKAQMDTEAFF.

V gene TRBV9 combines with J gene TRBJ1-1; no firm D call. The CDR3 extends over 14 amino acids. Trimming left V 3 bases short and J 1 base short, with 10 bases between. Germline lookup yields CDR1 SGDLS and CDR2 YYNGEE. The CDR3 region is CASSAEAGNTEAFF. Written as DNA, the CDR3 is TGTGCCAGCAGCGCCGAGGCGGGGAACACTGAAGCTTTCTTT.

This chain links TRBV28 with TRBJ2-2; 8 bases agree with TRBD2. CDR3 length: 19 amino acids. From germline, CDR1 is MDHEN and CDR2 SYDVKM. Losses at the gene ends were 6 bases for V and 3 bases for J; bases not matched to a gene: 18. The CDR3 bases are TGTGCCAGCAGGCCAGACGTTAGATCGGGACTAGTCTACACCGGGGAGCTGTTTTTT. It translates to CASRPDVRSGLVYTGELFF.

The V and J genes are TRBV29-1 and TRBJ2-1; 14 bases map to TRBD2. Trimming at V came to 7 bases and at J to 9 bases, leaving 5 bases not matched to a gene. Germline loops: CDR1 SQVTM, CDR2 ANQGSEA. This CDR3 is built from 13 residues. The CDR3 DNA follows: TGCAGCGGAGGCGGGACTAGCGGGAGTGAGCAGTTCTTC. Amino acid sequence: CSGGGTSGSEQFF.

This chain connects TRBV19 to TRBJ2-7; TRBD2 matches 12 bases. The CDR3 consists of 15 residues. Germline CDR1 is LNHDA and CDR2 is SQIVND (reference sequence). The V and J ends lost 5 bases and 5 bases, in that order; junction bases with no gene match: 7. The CDR3 sequence is CASSFGTSGFNEQYF. In DNA, the CDR3 is TGTGCCAGTAGTTTCGGGACTAGCGGGTTCAACGAGCAGTACTTC.

The chain employs TRBV25-1 and TRBJ2-7, with D possibly matching TRBD2 (5 bases). The CDR3 contains 13 residues. The V and J ends lost 9 bases and 2 bases respectively, with 14 bases between them. CDR1 and CDR2 from the germline V gene are MGHDK and SYGVNS. The CDR3 nucleotides read TGTGCCAGTAGCCCAGCGGAGGCCTACGAGCAGTACTTC. Its protein product is CASSPAEAYEQYF.